The 8 T cell receptor beta chains below all came from one sample that was sequenced in a study of blood T cells in healthy people across ages. The use of a sample-barcoded 5' primer and a J-beta primer mix characterized a second PCR of about 7 to 12 cycles. TCRdb processed the 5' RACE reads anew with MiXCR; each CDR3 protein has one entry. The sample records approximately 830,000 distinct CDR3 sequences, 60% to 80% being singletons. The material sequenced was blood. All receptors derive from a man aged 25 to 40 in good health.

The chain links TRBV4-3 to TRBJ2-3; TRBD1 matches at 9 bases. Germline V gives CDR1 LGHNA, CDR2 YSLEER. The CDR3 spans 16 residues. V dropped 0 bases and J dropped 5; count of bases not matched to a gene: 6. The CDR3 is CASSQEEGQGIDTQYF. CDR3 nucleotide sequence: TGCGCCAGCAGCCAAGAGGAGGGACAGGGTATAGATACGCAGTATTTT.

This chain links TRBV20-1 with TRBJ1-5; 11 bases are a match to TRBD1. The CDR3 covers 16 residues. Germline V gives CDR1 DFQATT, CDR2 SNEGSKA (reference sequence). CDR3 amino acids: CSTTTGTGGYNQPQHF. In nucleotides, the CDR3 is TGCAGCACTACCACCGGGACAGGGGGGTACAATCAGCCCCAGCATTTT.

The chain links TRBV28 to TRBJ1-1; a weak D match, TRBD1 (6 bases). The CDR3 loop spans 14 amino acids. V gave up 9 bases and J gave up 2 bases, with 16 bases separating them. Germline CDR1 reads MDHEN; CDR2 reads SYDVKM. The CDR3 spells CASITGTPNTEAFF. The DNA of the CDR3 is TGTGCCAGTATAACAGGGACCCCCAACACTGAAGCTTTCTTT.

The chain uses TRBV7-2 and TRBJ2-5; maybe TRBD2 (5 bases). The V and J ends lost 2 bases and 9 bases respectively, with 10 bases between them. The CDR3 totals 12 residues. The germline CDR1 and CDR2 sequences are SGHTA and FQGNSA. CDR3 region: CASSLSREAQYF. CDR3 coding DNA: TGTGCCAGCAGCTTATCCCGGGAAGCCCAGTACTTC. The variable domain in full, with the rest retrieved from reference TRBV7-2 and TRBJ2-5, is GAGVSQSPSNKVTEKGKDVELRCDPISGHTALYWYRQSLGQGLEFLIYFQGNSAPDKSGLPSDRFSAERTGGSVSTLTIQRTQQEDSAVYLCASSLSREAQYFGPGTRLLVL.

The chain combines TRBV7-2 with TRBJ1-2; D is unclear. The germline CDR1 and CDR2 sequences are SGHTA and FQGNSA. V lost 0 bases and J lost 3, with 11 bases in between. The CDR3 contains 15 residues. The CDR3 loop reads CASSLAGPADYGYTF. CDR3 nucleotides: TGTGCCAGCAGCTTAGCCGGGCCAGCCGACTATGGCTACACCTTC.

This clonotype was observed a few times. This chain links TRBV12-3 or TRBV12-4 with TRBJ2-7; TRBD1 is a possible D gene (5 bases). This CDR3 spans 14 amino acids. V dropped 5 bases and J dropped 2 bases, with 13 bases sitting between them. CDR3: CASSPPTAPYEQYF. In DNA, the CDR3 is TGTGCCAGCAGTCCTCCGACAGCTCCCTACGAGCAGTACTTC.

Written as DNA, the CDR3 is TGTGCCAGCAGTAAACCGGGACAGGGGCTCCAAGAGACCCAGTACTTC. Translating it yields CASSKPGQGLQETQYF. J is TRBJ2-5 and V is TRBV28, with TRBD1 matching over 10 bases. This CDR3 comprises 16 residues. CDR1 is MDHEN, CDR2 SYDVKM, per germline. V was clipped by 5 bases and J by 1 base; unmatched bases: 7.

The chain links TRBV12-3 or TRBV12-4 to TRBJ2-1; the match to TRBD2 covers 9 bases. V was pared by 3 bases and J by 7 bases, with 7 bases of the junction left unmatched. The CDR3 length is 15 residues. The CDR3, as DNA: TGTGCCAGCAGTTTTGCGGGGGGGATTGGGAATGAGCAGTTCTTC. Its protein is CASSFAGGIGNEQFF.